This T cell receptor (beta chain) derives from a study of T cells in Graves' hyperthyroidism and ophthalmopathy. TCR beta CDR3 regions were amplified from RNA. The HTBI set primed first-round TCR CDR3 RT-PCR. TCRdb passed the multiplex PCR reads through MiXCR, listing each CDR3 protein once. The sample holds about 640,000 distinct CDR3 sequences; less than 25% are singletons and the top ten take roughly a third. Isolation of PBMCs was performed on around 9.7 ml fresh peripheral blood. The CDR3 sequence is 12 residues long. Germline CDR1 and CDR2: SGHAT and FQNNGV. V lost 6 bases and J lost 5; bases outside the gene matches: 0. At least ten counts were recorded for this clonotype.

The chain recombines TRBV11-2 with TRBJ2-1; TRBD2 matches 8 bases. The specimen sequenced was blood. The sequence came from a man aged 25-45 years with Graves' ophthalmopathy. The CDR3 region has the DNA TGTGCCAGCAGGGGACTAGACAATGAGCAGTTCTTC. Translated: CASRGLDNEQFF.